A single sample gave rise to the 7 T cell receptor beta chains below, sequenced in a study of shared clonotypes between healthy human individuals. Using immunoSEQ multiplex PCR, the repertoire was profiled, and TCRdb retains in-frame clones only, with some absent. The sample includes about half a million clones, over 70% seen only once; the top ten take roughly 13%. Sequenced input: PBMCs. Source of these receptors: a woman aged 40 to 55 in good health. Some clones in this sample may be carry-over from other donors' samples.

On this clone: A far larger clone differs by one base, so this is likely a read error. The identical CDR3 is also encoded by other nucleotide sequences in the sample. J is TRBJ1-2 and V is TRBV5-1; D ambiguous. The V end lost 0 bases, the J end lost 4 bases, and 10 bases lay between the germline ends. Germline V gene sequence: CDR1 SGHRS, CDR2 YFSETQ. CDR3 length equals 14 residues. The CDR3 DNA sequence: TGCGCCAGCAGCTTGGCCATGGACGGCTATGGCTACACCTTC. Translating it yields CASSLAMDGYGYTF. The variable domain in full, completed from reference TRBV5-1 and TRBJ1-2, reads KAGVTQTPRYLIKTRGQQVTLSCSPISGHRSVSWYQQTPGQGLQFLFEYFSETQRNKGNFPGRFSGRQFSNSRSEMNVSTLELGDSALYLCASSLAMDGYGYTFGSGTRLTVV.

V and J are TRBV29-1 and TRBJ2-1, with 9 bases fitting TRBD2. Germline assignment: CDR1 SQVTM and CDR2 ANQGSEA. The length of the CDR3 is 14 residues. V trimming: 4 bases; J trimming: 4 bases; junction bases outside the gene matches: 5. The CDR3 loop reads CSVVREGRYNEQFF. CDR3 nucleotide sequence: TGCAGCGTTGTGCGGGAGGGCCGGTACAATGAGCAGTTCTTC.

This clone showed up just a few times. J is TRBJ1-4 and V is TRBV21-1. TRBV21-1 is termed a pseudogene. This CDR3 contains 14 residues. CDR3: CASSKRGGFEKLFF. For the CDR3, the DNA is TGTGCCAGCAGCAAGCGTGGGGGGTTTGAAAAACTGTTTTTT.

The chain has TRBV5-1 and TRBJ2-1; D not resolved. The V end was cut by 0 bases, the J end by 10 bases, with 8 bases between. Germline V gene sequence: CDR1 SGHRS, CDR2 YFSETQ. The length of the CDR3 is 12 residues. This chain's CDR3 is CASSLVPPEQFF. In DNA form, the CDR3 reads TGCGCCAGCAGCTTGGTGCCACCGGAGCAGTTCTTC.

The chain has TRBV7-9 and TRBJ2-5; D is possibly TRBD2 (5 bases). V was shortened by 5 bases and J by 1 base, with 14 bases between the two germline ends. Germline CDR1 SEHNR, CDR2 FQNEAQ (reference sequence). This CDR3 spans 15 amino acids. This CDR3 is CASSTPLSAQETQYF. The CDR3 bases are TGTGCCAGCAGCACCCCCCTTAGCGCCCAAGAGACCCAGTACTTC.

This clone was seen only a few times. This chain links TRBV5-4 with TRBJ2-1; 7 bases align to TRBD2. V shed 4 bases and J 2 bases; nucleotides not matched to a gene: 6. CDR1 is SGHNT and CDR2 is YYREEE in the germline V gene (reference sequence). The CDR3 is 15 amino acids. CDR3 sequence: CASSGRDYPYNEQFF. CDR3 nucleotides: TGTGCCAGCAGCGGCCGGGACTACCCCTACAATGAGCAGTTCTTC. Looking up the rest from reference TRBV5-4 and TRBJ2-1 gives the full variable domain: ETGVTQSPTHLIKTRGQQVTLRCSSQSGHNTVSWYQQALGQGPQFIFQYYREEENGRGNFPPRFSGLQFPNYSSELNVNALELDDSALYLCASSGRDYPYNEQFFGPGTRLTVL.

V gene TRBV10-1 combines with J gene TRBJ2-7; a possible D gene is TRBD2 (5 bases). The CDR3 length is 15 residues. Germline V gene data show CDR1 as WNHNN and CDR2 as SYGVQD (reference sequence). V gave up 8 bases and J gave up 2 bases, with 19 bases separating them. This CDR3 is CASGRHALRPYEQYF. CDR3 DNA sequence: TGCGCCAGCGGGAGACACGCTTTGCGGCCCTACGAGCAGTACTTC.